One TCR beta chain is described in this entry. Libraries were prepared by immunoSEQ multiplex PCR; TCRdb keeps only in-frame clonotypes and omits some of them. Of 250,000 to 350,000 clones detected, about nine tenths appear once; the ten largest clones hold around 10%. These data originate in a study of blood T cell repertoires in COVID-19. CDR3 length: 16 amino acids. Germline CDR1 SGHVS, CDR2 FNYEAQ. Trimming removed 6 bases from V and 9 bases from J; junction bases left unmatched: 13. This rearrangement joins TRBV7-6 to TRBJ2-2; TRBD2 matches 10 bases. The sequencing sample was made of peripheral blood. This TCR was sampled from a woman between 25 and 40 years old with COVID-19, enrolled during active disease. The CDR3 DNA follows: TGTGCCAGCAGGGGGGGGAGTAGCGGGAGGATCCGGGAGCTGTTTTTT. This codes for CASRGGSSGRIRELFF.